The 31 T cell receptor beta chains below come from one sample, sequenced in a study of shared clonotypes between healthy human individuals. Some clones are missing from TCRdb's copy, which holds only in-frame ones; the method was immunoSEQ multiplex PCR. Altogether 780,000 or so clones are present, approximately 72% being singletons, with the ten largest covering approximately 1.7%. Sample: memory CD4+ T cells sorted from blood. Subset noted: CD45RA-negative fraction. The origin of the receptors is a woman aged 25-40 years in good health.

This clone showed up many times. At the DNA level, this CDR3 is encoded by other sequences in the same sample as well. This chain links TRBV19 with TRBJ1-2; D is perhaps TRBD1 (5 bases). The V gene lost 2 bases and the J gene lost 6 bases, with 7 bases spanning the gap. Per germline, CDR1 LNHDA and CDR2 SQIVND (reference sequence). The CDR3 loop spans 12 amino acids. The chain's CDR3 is CASSIQGDGYTF. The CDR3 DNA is TGTGCCAGTAGTATACAGGGAGATGGCTACACCTTC.

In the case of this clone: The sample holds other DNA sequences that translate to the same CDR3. This chain's CDR3 is CASSLATVGTDTQYF. The CDR3 DNA is TGCGCCAGCAGCTTGGCCACCGTGGGCACAGATACGCAGTATTTT. The rearrangement links TRBV5-1 to TRBJ2-3; no firm D call. The CDR3 is 15 amino acids. Trimming shortened V by 0 bases and J by 1 base, and 9 bases separated the two germline ends. Germline assignment: CDR1 SGHRS and CDR2 YFSETQ.

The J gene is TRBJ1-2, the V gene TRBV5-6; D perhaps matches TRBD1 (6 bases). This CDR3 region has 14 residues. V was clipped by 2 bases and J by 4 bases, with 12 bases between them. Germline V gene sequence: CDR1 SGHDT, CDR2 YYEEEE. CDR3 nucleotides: TGTGCCAGCAGCTTTTCCCAGGGGAGCTATGGCTACACCTTC. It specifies CASSFSQGSYGYTF.

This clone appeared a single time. CDR3 sequence: CASSQEWGEVNTEAFF. In DNA form, the CDR3 reads TGTGCCAGCAGCCAAGAGTGGGGGGAGGTGAACACTGAAGCTTTCTTT. V is TRBV14 and J is TRBJ1-1; a weak D match, TRBD1 (5 bases). The CDR3 runs to 16 residues. Germline V lookup: CDR1 SGHDN, CDR2 FVKESK. V lost 0 bases and J 0 bases, leaving 11 bases between the germline ends.

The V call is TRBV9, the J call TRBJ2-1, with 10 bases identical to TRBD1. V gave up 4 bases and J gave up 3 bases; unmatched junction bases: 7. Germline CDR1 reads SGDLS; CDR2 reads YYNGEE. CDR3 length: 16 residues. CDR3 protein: CASSSSGTGVYNEQFF. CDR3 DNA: TGTGCCAGCAGCTCATCCGGGACAGGGGTCTACAATGAGCAGTTCTTC.

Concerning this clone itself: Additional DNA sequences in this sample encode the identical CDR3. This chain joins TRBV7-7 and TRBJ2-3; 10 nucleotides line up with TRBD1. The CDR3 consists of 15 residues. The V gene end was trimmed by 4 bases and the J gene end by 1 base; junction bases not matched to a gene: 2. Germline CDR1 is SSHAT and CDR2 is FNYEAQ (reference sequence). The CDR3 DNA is TGTGCCAGCAGCTCAGGGACAGGGGGCACAGATACGCAGTATTTT. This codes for CASSSGTGGTDTQYF.

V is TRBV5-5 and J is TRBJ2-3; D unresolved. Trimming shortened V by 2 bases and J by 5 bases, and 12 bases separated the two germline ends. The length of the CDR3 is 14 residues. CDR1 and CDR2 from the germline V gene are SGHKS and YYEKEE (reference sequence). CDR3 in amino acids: CASSFRADRDTQYF. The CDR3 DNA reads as TGTGCCAGCAGCTTTAGGGCAGATAGAGATACGCAGTATTTT.

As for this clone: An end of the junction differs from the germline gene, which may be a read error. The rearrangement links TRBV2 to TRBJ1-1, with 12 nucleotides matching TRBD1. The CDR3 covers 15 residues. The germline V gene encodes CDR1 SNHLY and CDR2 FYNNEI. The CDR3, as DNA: TGTGCCAGCAGGGAAGGGACAGGGGGCAACACTGAAGCTTTCTTT. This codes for CASREGTGGNTEAFF.

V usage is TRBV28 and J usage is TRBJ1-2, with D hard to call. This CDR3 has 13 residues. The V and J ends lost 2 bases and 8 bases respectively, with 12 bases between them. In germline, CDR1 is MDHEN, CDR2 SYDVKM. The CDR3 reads CASSLPTRRGYTF. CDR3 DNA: TGTGCCAGCAGTTTACCAACAAGGAGAGGCTACACCTTC.

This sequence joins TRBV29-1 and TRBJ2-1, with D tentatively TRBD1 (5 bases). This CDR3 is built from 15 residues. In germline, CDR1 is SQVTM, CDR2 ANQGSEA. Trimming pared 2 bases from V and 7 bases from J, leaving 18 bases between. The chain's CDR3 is CSVEIRAGIGNEQFF. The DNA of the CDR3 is TGCAGCGTTGAAATCCGGGCAGGGATTGGTAATGAGCAGTTCTTC.

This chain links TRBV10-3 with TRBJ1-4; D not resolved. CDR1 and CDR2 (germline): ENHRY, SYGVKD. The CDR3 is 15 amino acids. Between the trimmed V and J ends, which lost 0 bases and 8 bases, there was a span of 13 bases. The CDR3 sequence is CAISESGQAGEKLFF. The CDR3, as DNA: TGTGCCATCAGTGAGTCTGGCCAGGCAGGAGAAAAACTGTTTTTT.

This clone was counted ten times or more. CDR3 amino acids: CASSQVLERSNTGELFF. The CDR3, as DNA: TGTGCCAGCAGCCAAGTTCTTGAGCGCTCGAACACCGGGGAGCTGTTTTTT. The chain recombines TRBV4-2 with TRBJ2-2; no clear D. The CDR3 has 17 residues. Germline V gene data show CDR1 as LGHNA and CDR2 as YNFKEQ. The V end lost 1 base, the J end lost 0 bases, and 12 bases lay between the germline ends.

The CDR3 loop reads CASSAGQGIRYEQYF. CDR3 nucleotides: TGTGCCAGCAGTGCGGGACAGGGAATACGCTACGAGCAGTACTTC. The chain joins TRBV6-1 to TRBJ2-7; 9 bases map to TRBD1. The CDR3 runs 15 residues. The V segment lost 4 bases and the J segment 3 bases; nucleotides outside the gene matches: 7. CDR1 MNHNS and CDR2 SASEGT come from the germline V gene.

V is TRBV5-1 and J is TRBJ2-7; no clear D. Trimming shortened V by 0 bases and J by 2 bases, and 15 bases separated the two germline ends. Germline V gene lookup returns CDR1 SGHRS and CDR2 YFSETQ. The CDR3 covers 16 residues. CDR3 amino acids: CASSLALQSRAYEQYF. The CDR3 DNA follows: TGCGCCAGCAGCTTGGCCTTACAGTCTCGGGCCTACGAGCAGTACTTC.

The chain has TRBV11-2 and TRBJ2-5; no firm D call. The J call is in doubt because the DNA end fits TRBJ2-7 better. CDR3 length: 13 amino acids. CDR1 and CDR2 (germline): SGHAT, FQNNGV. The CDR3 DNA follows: TGTGCCAGCAGCCCCTACCTAACCTACGAGCAGTACTTC. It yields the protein CASSPYLTYEQYF.

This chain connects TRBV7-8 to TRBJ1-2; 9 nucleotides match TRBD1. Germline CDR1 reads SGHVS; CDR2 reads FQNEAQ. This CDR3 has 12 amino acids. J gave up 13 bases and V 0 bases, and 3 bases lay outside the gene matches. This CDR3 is CASSLAGQGPTF. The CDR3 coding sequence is TGTGCCAGCAGCTTAGCGGGACAGGGACCCACCTTC.

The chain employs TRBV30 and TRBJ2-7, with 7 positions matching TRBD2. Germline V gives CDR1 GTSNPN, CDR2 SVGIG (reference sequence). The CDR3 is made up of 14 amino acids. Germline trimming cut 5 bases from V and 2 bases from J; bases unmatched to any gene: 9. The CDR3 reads CAWAHGGDPYEQYF. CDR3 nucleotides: TGTGCCTGGGCCCATGGGGGGGATCCCTACGAGCAGTACTTC. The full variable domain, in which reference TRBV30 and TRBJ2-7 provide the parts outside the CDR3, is SQTIHQWPATLVQPVGSPLSLECTVEGTSNPNLYWYRQAAGRGLQLLFYSVGIGQISSEVPQNLSASRPQDRQFILSSKKLLLSDSGFYLCAWAHGGDPYEQYFGPGTRLTVT.

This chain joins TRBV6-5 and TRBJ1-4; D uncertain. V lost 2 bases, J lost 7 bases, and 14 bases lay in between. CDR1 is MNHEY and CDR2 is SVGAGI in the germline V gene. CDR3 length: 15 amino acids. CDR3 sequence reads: CASSYRPGGTEKLFF. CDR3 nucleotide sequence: TGTGCCAGCAGTTACCGCCCGGGAGGTACTGAAAAACTGTTTTTT.

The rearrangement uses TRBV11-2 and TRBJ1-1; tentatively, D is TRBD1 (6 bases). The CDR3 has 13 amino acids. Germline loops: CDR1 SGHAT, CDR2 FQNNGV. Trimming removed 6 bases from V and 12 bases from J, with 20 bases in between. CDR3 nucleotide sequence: TGTGCCAGCAGTCCAGATCGGGGGCCAGGGACTTTCTTT. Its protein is CASSPDRGPGTFF.

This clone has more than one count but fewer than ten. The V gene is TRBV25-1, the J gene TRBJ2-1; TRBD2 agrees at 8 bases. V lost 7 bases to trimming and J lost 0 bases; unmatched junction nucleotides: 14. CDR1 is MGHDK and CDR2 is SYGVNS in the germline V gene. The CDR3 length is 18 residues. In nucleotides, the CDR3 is TGTGCCAGCACCTGGGGGGGTAGCGGGATGAGCTCCTACAATGAGCAGTTCTTC. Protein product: CASTWGGSGMSSYNEQFF.

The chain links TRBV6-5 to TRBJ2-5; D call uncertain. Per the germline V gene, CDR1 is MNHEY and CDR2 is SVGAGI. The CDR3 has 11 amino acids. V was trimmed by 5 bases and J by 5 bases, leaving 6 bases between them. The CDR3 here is CASSVLETQYF. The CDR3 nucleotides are TGTGCCAGCAGTGTTCTGGAGACCCAGTACTTC.

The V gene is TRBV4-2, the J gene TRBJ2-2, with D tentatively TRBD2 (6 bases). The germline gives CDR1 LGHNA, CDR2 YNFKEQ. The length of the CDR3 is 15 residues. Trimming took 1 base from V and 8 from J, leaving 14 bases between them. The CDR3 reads CASSQVSGGGGELFF. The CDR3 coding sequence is TGTGCCAGCAGCCAAGTTTCCGGGGGAGGTGGGGAGCTGTTTTTT.

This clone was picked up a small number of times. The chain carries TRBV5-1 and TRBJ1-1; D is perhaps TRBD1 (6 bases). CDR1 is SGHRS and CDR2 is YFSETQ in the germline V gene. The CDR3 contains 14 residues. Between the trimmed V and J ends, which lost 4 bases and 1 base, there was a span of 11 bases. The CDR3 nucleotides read TGCGCCAGCAGCCGGGACAACCGGAACACTGAAGCTTTCTTT. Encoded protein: CASSRDNRNTEAFF. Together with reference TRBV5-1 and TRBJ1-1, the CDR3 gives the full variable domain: KAGVTQTPRYLIKTRGQQVTLSCSPISGHRSVSWYQQTPGQGLQFLFEYFSETQRNKGNFPGRFSGRQFSNSRSEMNVSTLELGDSALYLCASSRDNRNTEAFFGQGTRLTVV.

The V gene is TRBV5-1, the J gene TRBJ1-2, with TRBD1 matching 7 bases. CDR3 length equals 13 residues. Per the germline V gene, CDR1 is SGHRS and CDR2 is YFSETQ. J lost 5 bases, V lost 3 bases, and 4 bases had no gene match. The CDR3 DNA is TGCGCCAGCAGCTCGACAGGGAGGTATGGCTACACCTTC. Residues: CASSSTGRYGYTF.

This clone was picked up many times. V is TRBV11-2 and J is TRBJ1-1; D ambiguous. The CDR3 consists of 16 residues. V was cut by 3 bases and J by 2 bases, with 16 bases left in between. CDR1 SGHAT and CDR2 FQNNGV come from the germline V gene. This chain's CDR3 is CASSFLGTGRNTEAFF. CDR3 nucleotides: TGTGCCAGCAGCTTCTTAGGCACCGGGAGAAACACTGAAGCTTTCTTT.

Here the CDR3 DNA reads TGCGCCAGCAGTGAACCAGCGCTGAACTACGAGCAGTACTTC. Encoded protein: CASSEPALNYEQYF. J is TRBJ2-7 and V is TRBV10-2; no definite D call. The CDR3 totals 14 residues. Trimming took off 3 bases at V and 3 bases at J, with 12 bases between the two ends. CDR1 and CDR2 from the germline V gene are WSHSY and SAAADI.

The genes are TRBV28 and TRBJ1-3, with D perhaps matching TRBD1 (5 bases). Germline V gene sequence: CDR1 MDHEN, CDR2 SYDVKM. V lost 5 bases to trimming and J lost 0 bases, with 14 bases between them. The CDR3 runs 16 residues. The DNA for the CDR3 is TGTGCCAGCAGTCCTTTCGGGACCCTCTCTGGAAACACCATATATTTT. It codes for CASSPFGTLSGNTIYF.

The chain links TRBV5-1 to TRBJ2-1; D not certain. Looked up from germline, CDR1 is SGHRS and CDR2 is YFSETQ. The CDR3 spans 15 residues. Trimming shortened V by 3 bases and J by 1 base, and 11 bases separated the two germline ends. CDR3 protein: CASSYDSLSYNEQFF. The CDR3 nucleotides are TGCGCCAGCAGCTATGACTCCTTATCCTACAATGAGCAGTTCTTC.

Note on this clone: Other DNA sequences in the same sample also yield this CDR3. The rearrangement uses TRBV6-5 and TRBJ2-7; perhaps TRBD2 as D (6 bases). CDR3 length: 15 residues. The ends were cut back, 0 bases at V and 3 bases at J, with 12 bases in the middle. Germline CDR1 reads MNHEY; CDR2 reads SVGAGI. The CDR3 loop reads CASSYSYRGGYEQYF. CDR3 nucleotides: TGTGCCAGCAGTTACTCGTATCGGGGAGGCTACGAGCAGTACTTC.

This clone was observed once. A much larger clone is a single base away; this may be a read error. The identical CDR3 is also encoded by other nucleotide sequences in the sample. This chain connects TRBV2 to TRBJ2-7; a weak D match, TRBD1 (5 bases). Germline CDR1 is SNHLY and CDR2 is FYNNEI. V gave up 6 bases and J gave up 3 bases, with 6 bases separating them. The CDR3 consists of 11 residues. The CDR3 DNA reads TGTGCCAGCAGAGGACACTACGAGCAGTACTTC. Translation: CASRGHYEQYF.

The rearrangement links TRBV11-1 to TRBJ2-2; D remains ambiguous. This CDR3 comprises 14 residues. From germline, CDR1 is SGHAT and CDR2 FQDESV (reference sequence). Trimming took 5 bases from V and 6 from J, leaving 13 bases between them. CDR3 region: CASSRSEVAGELFF. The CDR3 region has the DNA TGTGCCAGCAGCCGTTCCGAGGTGGCCGGGGAGCTGTTTTTT.